This TCR beta chain stems from a study of post-analysis software for immune sequencing data. Whole-study findings and limits: The normalized Chao1 diversity of multiple sclerosis patients was significantly lower than that of controls. A few TRBV segments, TRBV5-6, TRBV5-1 and TRBV20-1 among them, were found more frequent in patients than controls.

This clonotype was counted a few times. Its specificity is unknown. Each TCR beta cDNA library carried unique molecular identifiers. TCRdb fed the PCR reads into MiXCR, producing one record per CDR3 protein. The sample contains some 800,000 distinct CDR3 sequences, 46% of which appear only once. The CDR3 sequence is 15 residues long. Germline V gene data show CDR1 as MNHEY and CDR2 as SVGAGI. V was pared by 2 bases and J by 8 bases, with 18 bases between. The receptor's source is a girl aged 10-17 years with multiple sclerosis. The sample comprised blood. This sequence joins TRBV6-5 and TRBJ1-2; weak D call: TRBD1 (5 bases). The DNA of the CDR3 is TGTGCCAGCAGTTACCGCCCGGGGGAGTCAGGCGGCTACACCTTC. It codes for CASSYRPGESGGYTF.